Presented here are 7 T cell receptor beta chains from one specimen sequenced in a study of STAT5B mutations in CD4+ large granular lymphocyte leukemia. The repertoire was sequenced with immunoSEQ multiplex PCR; TCRdb's copy has only in-frame clones and lacks some. There are approximately 31,000 clones in the sample; about 70% occur only once, and 2% lies in the top ten. The sequenced sample was CD4+ T cells from blood buffy coats. Receptors were obtained from a human donor in good health.

V and J are TRBV5-1 and TRBJ2-5; D unresolved. The CDR3 sequence is 13 residues long. Trimming pared 0 bases from V and 5 bases from J, leaving 8 bases between. Germline CDR1 SGHRS, CDR2 YFSETQ. The CDR3 here is CASSLGPRETQYF. CDR3 sequence (DNA): TGCGCCAGCAGCTTGGGACCGAGGGAGACCCAGTACTTC.

V is TRBV30 and J is TRBJ1-2; TRBD1 is a possible D gene (5 bases). Germline CDR1 and CDR2: GTSNPN and SVGIG (reference sequence). Deletions cut 2 bases from V and 4 bases from J, with 11 bases between. The CDR3 extends over 13 amino acids. CDR3 region: CAWSLTGGYGYTF. The CDR3 DNA reads TGTGCCTGGAGTCTAACGGGGGGCTATGGCTACACCTTC.

The chain combines TRBV5-1 with TRBJ2-3; D unclear. V shed 4 bases and J shed 6 bases, with 21 bases lying between them. The CDR3 is 16 amino acids. The germline gives CDR1 SGHRS, CDR2 YFSETQ. The CDR3 protein is CASSRRKLGDLDTQYF. The CDR3 bases are TGCGCCAGCAGCCGCCGAAAGTTGGGTGATTTGGATACGCAGTATTTT.

The gene calls are TRBV2 and TRBJ2-7, with 7 bases lining up with TRBD2. The CDR3 is 13 amino acids. In germline, CDR1 is SNHLY, CDR2 FYNNEI. Trimming removed 8 bases from V and 12 bases from J; junction bases left unmatched: 16. CDR3 bases: TGTGCCAGCGGGGGGGGACCCGACCGGGTTCGGTACTTC. Its protein product is CASGGGPDRVRYF.

This clone was seen only a few times. The rearrangement joins TRBV6-6 to TRBJ1-1, with 9 bases fitting TRBD1. The V and J ends lost 6 bases and 1 base, in that order; junction bases with no gene match: 6. The germline CDR1 and CDR2 sequences are MNHNY and SVGAGI (reference sequence). The CDR3 is 15 amino acids. The CDR3 DNA is TGTGCCAGCAGGAAGGGACAGGGTTCGAACACTGAAGCTTTCTTT. It specifies CASRKGQGSNTEAFF.

The chain couples TRBV30 to TRBJ2-7; TRBD1 agrees at 7 bases. This CDR3 is 14 amino acids long. The trim removed 4 bases at V and 3 bases at J, leaving 9 bases unmatched. Germline lookup yields CDR1 GTSNPN and CDR2 SVGIG (reference sequence). The CDR3 DNA sequence: TGTGCCTGGAACCGACAGGGCCCTGACTACGAGCAGTACTTC. Its translation: CAWNRQGPDYEQYF.

J is TRBJ1-1 and V is TRBV19; weak D call: TRBD1 (5 bases). Germline V gives CDR1 LNHDA, CDR2 SQIVND (reference sequence). V shed 5 bases and J shed 7 bases, with 11 bases lying between them. The CDR3 consists of 12 residues. The CDR3 protein is CASSEQVNEAFF. In DNA form, the CDR3 reads TGTGCCAGTAGTGAACAGGTAAATGAAGCTTTCTTT. The whole variable domain, remainder taken from reference TRBV19 and TRBJ1-1, is DGGITQSPKYLFRKEGQNVTLSCEQNLNHDAMYWYRQDPGQGLRLIYYSQIVNDFQKGDIAEGYSVSREKKESFPLTVTSAQKNPTAFYLCASSEQVNEAFFGQGTRLTVV.